Following are 14 T cell receptor beta chains from one sample sequenced in a study of regulatory T cells in long-lasting Graves disease. The time point was: persistent/refractory GD, antithyroid drugs over 5 years with positive TRAb. Extracted PBMC RNA gave rise to the TCR library. According to the study, TCR beta libraries were built with iRepertoire HTBI primers and CDR3-region Arm-PCR. Using its own MiXCR run on the multiplex PCR reads, TCRdb lists one record per CDR3 protein. The sample consists of about 400,000 distinct CDR3 sequences, around 21% of them appearing once. The source material was peripheral blood mononuclear cells (PBMCs), sampled when the disease was refractory, from a patient treated with antithyroid drugs. The receptors shown here come from a female donor with Graves disease.

This clonotype has ten or more counts. V and J are TRBV12-3 or TRBV12-4 and TRBJ1-2; D is perhaps TRBD1 (6 bases). V was cut by 3 bases and J by 2 bases, with 7 bases left in between. The length of the CDR3 is 13 residues. The CDR3 DNA is TGTGCCAGCAGTTTCCAGGGGAACTATGGCTACACCTTC. Translation: CASSFQGNYGYTF.

This clonotype has only a few counts. The V call is TRBV20-1, the J call TRBJ2-2; D remains ambiguous. This CDR3 comprises 12 residues. Trimming shortened V by 8 bases and J by 0 bases, and 7 bases separated the two germline ends. Germline V gene sequence: CDR1 DFQATT, CDR2 SNEGSKA (reference sequence). The CDR3 coding sequence is TGCAGTACCACCTCGAACACCGGGGAGCTGTTTTTT. This encodes CSTTSNTGELFF.

This clonotype has only one observation. This chain connects TRBV5-8 to TRBJ2-7; D is uncertain. The germline V gene has CDR1 SGHTS and CDR2 YDEGEE. This CDR3 contains 12 residues. The V end was cut by 5 bases, the J end by 3 bases, with 9 bases between. The DNA for the CDR3 is TGTGCCAGCAGATGGCTTCTCTACGAGCAGTACTTC. This sequence encodes CASRWLLYEQYF.

The chain couples TRBV7-9 to TRBJ1-4; D is perhaps TRBD1 (6 bases). V shed 5 bases and J shed 7 bases, with 14 bases lying between them. Germline V gene data show CDR1 as SEHNR and CDR2 as FQNEAQ (reference sequence). This CDR3 spans 14 amino acids. The CDR3 nucleotides are TGTGCCAGCAGCCCGGGGGCGCGGGGTGAAAAACTGTTTTTT. Residues: CASSPGARGEKLFF.

The genes are TRBV20-1 and TRBJ2-7; 12 bases agree with TRBD2. This CDR3 has 13 residues. Trimming removed 3 bases from V and 6 bases from J; junction bases left unmatched: 3. Germline CDR1 is DFQATT and CDR2 is SNEGSKA (reference sequence). The CDR3 DNA sequence: TGCAGTGCTAGCCAGACTAGCGGGAGCGAGCAGTACTTC. Translated, it gives CSASQTSGSEQYF.

The table lists this clonotype with many counts. The rearrangement uses TRBV11-1 and TRBJ1-1; D remains ambiguous. Trimming pared 3 bases from V and 4 bases from J, leaving 9 bases between. This CDR3 contains 13 residues. Per the germline V gene, CDR1 is SGHAT and CDR2 is FQDESV (reference sequence). The CDR3 DNA reads as TGTGCCAGCAGCTTTGGGGATCTCACTGAAGCTTTCTTT. Encoded protein: CASSFGDLTEAFF.

This clonotype turned up a few times. The chain is built from TRBV6-5 and TRBJ2-7, with TRBD2 matching 16 bases. Unmatched junction bases numbered 9, after V lost 2 bases and J lost 2 bases. Per germline, CDR1 MNHEY and CDR2 SVGAGI. This CDR3 is 19 amino acids long. In DNA form, the CDR3 reads TGTGCCAGCAGTTACCGGACACCCGGGACTAGCGGGAGGGCCTACGAGCAGTACTTC. Its translation is CASSYRTPGTSGRAYEQYF.

As concerns this clonotype: With a much larger clone just one base away, this may be a read error. This chain connects TRBV12-3 or TRBV12-4 to TRBJ1-2; 8 positions match TRBD1. V gave up 5 bases and J gave up 4 bases; unmatched junction bases: 9. The CDR3 extends over 15 amino acids. CDR3 bases: TGTGCCAGCAGTCCGGGACAGGAGGCCCGCTATGGCTACACCTTC. This codes for CASSPGQEARYGYTF.

This clonotype was recorded many times. The chain carries TRBV19 and TRBJ1-4, with 7 bases identical to TRBD1. This CDR3 has 15 residues. Unmatched junction bases numbered 12, after V lost 9 bases and J lost 5 bases. Germline loops: CDR1 LNHDA, CDR2 SQIVND (reference sequence). The CDR3 reads CASSPPTGSNEKLFF. In nucleotides, the CDR3 is TGTGCCAGCTCACCTCCGACAGGGTCGAATGAAAAACTGTTTTTT.

This clonotype was seen only a few times. The chain carries TRBV19 and TRBJ2-7; 10 bases fit TRBD1. With V trimmed by 5 bases and J by 3 bases, 4 bases remained unmatched. CDR3 length equals 14 residues. The V gene's germline CDR1 is LNHDA and CDR2 SQIVND (reference sequence). CDR3: CASSAGTGDYEQYF. DNA of the CDR3: TGTGCCAGTAGTGCCGGGACAGGGGACTACGAGCAGTACTTC. Using reference TRBV19 and TRBJ2-7 for the parts outside the CDR3, the full variable domain is DGGITQSPKYLFRKEGQNVTLSCEQNLNHDAMYWYRQDPGQGLRLIYYSQIVNDFQKGDIAEGYSVSREKKESFPLTVTSAQKNPTAFYLCASSAGTGDYEQYFGPGTRLTVT.

The chain uses TRBV12-3 or TRBV12-4 and TRBJ1-5; the D gene is possibly TRBD1 (6 bases). V was shortened by 4 bases and J by 0 bases, with 13 bases between the two germline ends. The CDR3 has 16 residues. The CDR3 reads CASSSSQGGSNQPQHF. The CDR3 region has the DNA TGTGCCAGCAGTTCTTCACAGGGCGGTAGCAATCAGCCCCAGCATTTT.

This chain joins TRBV11-2 and TRBJ2-1; tentative D call: TRBD1 (5 bases). The germline V gene has CDR1 SGHAT and CDR2 FQNNGV. The V and J ends lost 2 bases and 9 bases respectively, with 17 bases between them. The CDR3 is 15 amino acids. The CDR3 DNA follows: TGTGCCAGCAGCTTAAGAGTCCCGCAGGGTGGTGAGCAGTTCTTC. This codes for CASSLRVPQGGEQFF.

This clonotype was observed a few times. The rearrangement uses TRBV18 and TRBJ1-1; the D is unclear. The CDR3 consists of 15 residues. V lost 3 bases and J lost 1, with 12 bases in between. Per the germline V gene, CDR1 is KGHSH and CDR2 is LQKENI. This chain's CDR3 is CASSPQSRPNTEAFF. The CDR3 DNA reads TGTGCCAGCTCACCCCAGTCACGGCCGAACACTGAAGCTTTCTTT. The whole variable domain, filled in from reference TRBV18 and TRBJ1-1, reads NAGVMQNPRHLVRRRGQEARLRCSPMKGHSHVYWYRQLPEEGLKFMVYLQKENIIDESGMPKERFSAEFPKEGPSILRIQQVVRGDSAAYFCASSPQSRPNTEAFFGQGTRLTVV.

The chain has TRBV7-9 and TRBJ1-2; D is unclear. Trimming removed 6 bases from V and 8 bases from J, with 19 bases in between. This CDR3 region has 14 residues. Germline values: CDR1 SEHNR, CDR2 FQNEAQ (reference sequence). The CDR3 region is CASSSTRIAPGYTF. The DNA for the CDR3 is TGTGCCAGCAGTTCTACCCGTATCGCCCCGGGCTACACCTTC.